This passage covers 20 T cell receptor beta chains from one sample sequenced in a study of blood T cell repertoires in COVID-19. Assay: immunoSEQ multiplex PCR; the TCRdb copy retains only in-frame clones and omits some. The profile shows about 100,000 clones, around 90% of them singletons. Source material: peripheral blood. These receptors all come from a man aged 45-65 years with active COVID-19.

This rearrangement joins TRBV9 to TRBJ1-1; D is unclear. The germline V and J ends were trimmed by 4 bases and 1 base, with 14 bases remaining between them. This CDR3 region has 15 residues. Germline CDR1 reads SGDLS; CDR2 reads YYNGEE. The CDR3 DNA is TGTGCCAGCAGCCCCCTCGGCGGAACGAACACTGAAGCTTTCTTT. Translation: CASSPLGGTNTEAFF.

V usage is TRBV7-6 and J usage is TRBJ2-3, with 7 bases lining up with TRBD2. Trimming cost V 3 bases and J 2 bases; bases outside gene matches: 14. This CDR3 is 18 amino acids long. Looked up from germline, CDR1 is SGHVS and CDR2 is FNYEAQ. The CDR3 protein is CASSLFGREGKATDTQYF. The CDR3 coding sequence is TGTGCCAGCAGCTTGTTCGGCAGGGAGGGAAAAGCCACAGATACGCAGTATTTT.

The chain uses TRBV5-4 and TRBJ1-1, with D perhaps matching TRBD1 (5 bases). The V and J ends lost 0 bases and 6 bases respectively, with 12 bases between them. This CDR3 comprises 14 residues. In germline, CDR1 is SGHNT, CDR2 YYREEE (reference sequence). The CDR3 DNA is TGTGCCAGCAGCTTGGAGGGCAGGGTGGCTGAAGCTTTCTTT. Protein sequence: CASSLEGRVAEAFF.

This chain uses TRBV5-1 with TRBJ2-3; D is unresolved. The CDR3 has 13 amino acids. Trimming left V 6 bases short and J 4 bases short, with 12 bases between. CDR1 and CDR2 from the germline V gene are SGHRS and YFSETQ. The CDR3 protein is CASMRGDPDTQYF. In nucleotides, the CDR3 is TGCGCCAGCATGCGAGGAGATCCAGATACGCAGTATTTT. The complete variable domain, with remaining parts taken from reference TRBV5-1 and TRBJ2-3, reads KAGVTQTPRYLIKTRGQQVTLSCSPISGHRSVSWYQQTPGQGLQFLFEYFSETQRNKGNFPGRFSGRQFSNSRSEMNVSTLELGDSALYLCASMRGDPDTQYFGPGTRLTVL.

The chain couples TRBV6-1 to TRBJ1-6; the D gene is possibly TRBD1 (6 bases). CDR1 and CDR2 from the germline V gene are MNHNS and SASEGT. Trimming removed 0 bases from V and 7 bases from J, with 10 bases in between. This CDR3 has 15 amino acids. CDR3: CASSEAGGQNSPLHF. The CDR3 DNA reads as TGTGCCAGCAGTGAAGCTGGGGGACAAAATTCACCCCTCCACTTT.

In regard to this clone: The conserved final phenylalanine or tryptophan is absent from the CDR3, which likely points to a read error. The DNA is left out, because the CDR3 cannot be placed on it with certainty; the CDR3 is given as TCRdb lists it. This chain links TRBV3-1 (or the pseudogene TRBV3-2) with TRBJ1-2; the table's D call of TRBD1 was not tested on the DNA. In germline, CDR1 is LGHDT, CDR2 YNNKEL (reference sequence). A total of 13 residues make up the CDR3, ends included. This chain's CDR3 is CASSQALNGQRAL.

The rearrangement links TRBV5-1 to TRBJ2-3; D is ambiguous. The germline V gene encodes CDR1 SGHRS and CDR2 YFSETQ. Trimming removed 4 bases at V and 4 bases at J, with 10 bases between. This CDR3 region has 13 residues. CDR3 residues: CASSDEGADTQYF. Written as DNA, the CDR3 is TGCGCCAGCAGCGACGAAGGAGCAGATACGCAGTATTTT.

This clone was observed once. This chain uses TRBV6-5 with TRBJ2-7, with 7 nucleotides matching TRBD1. The CDR3 consists of 15 residues. Trimming cost V 5 bases and J 0 bases; bases outside gene matches: 7. Looked up from germline, CDR1 is MNHEY and CDR2 is SVGAGI. As DNA, the CDR3 is TGTGCCAGCAGTATCTTGGGACAGACCTCCTACGAGCAGTACTTC. Amino acid sequence: CASSILGQTSYEQYF.

The V call is TRBV15, the J call TRBJ1-1; TRBD1 is a possible D gene (5 bases). CDR3 size: 16 residues. Trimming left V 1 base short and J 3 bases short, with 15 bases between. The V gene's germline CDR1 is LNHNV and CDR2 YYDKDF (reference sequence). DNA of the CDR3: TGTGCCACCAGCAGAGCCGCCGGGACTATACACACTGAAGCTTTCTTT. Translating gives CATSRAAGTIHTEAFF.

This sequence joins TRBV12-3 or TRBV12-4 and TRBJ1-1; a possible D gene is TRBD1 (6 bases). There are 11 residues in the CDR3. Between the trimmed V and J ends, which lost 6 bases and 7 bases, there was a span of 9 bases. Here the CDR3 reads CASSLGGEAFF. CDR3 nucleotide sequence: TGTGCCAGCAGCCTAGGGGGTGAAGCTTTCTTT.

The chain employs TRBV11-2 and TRBJ2-3; possible D gene TRBD2, 5 bases. Per germline, CDR1 SGHAT and CDR2 FQNNGV. The ends were cut back, 5 bases at V and 0 bases at J, with 12 bases in the middle. The CDR3 is 15 residues long. Here the CDR3 DNA reads TGTGCCAGCAGCCCGCATTCGGGAAGCACAGATACGCAGTATTTT. Encoded protein: CASSPHSGSTDTQYF.

This clone was counted once. The CDR3 loop reads CASSLGEDTQYF. CDR3 in DNA: TGTGCCAGCAGCTTAGGAGAAGATACGCAGTATTTT. The chain recombines TRBV5-4 with TRBJ2-3, with no clear D. The germline V gene has CDR1 SGHNT and CDR2 YYREEE (reference sequence). The CDR3 loop spans 12 amino acids. Trimming took off 2 bases at V and 5 bases at J, with 6 bases between the two ends.

The chain carries TRBV15 and TRBJ1-1; 9 nucleotides align to TRBD1. Trimming took 0 bases from V and 7 from J; bases not matched to a gene: 15. The CDR3 is 18 amino acids. The germline gives CDR1 LNHNV, CDR2 YYDKDF (reference sequence). Here the CDR3 reads CATSRDGMDRGEGSEAFF. The CDR3 coding sequence is TGTGCCACCAGCAGAGATGGGATGGACAGGGGAGAGGGCAGTGAAGCTTTCTTT.

The V gene is TRBV2, the J gene TRBJ2-7; D is possibly TRBD2 (5 bases). V lost 10 bases to trimming and J lost 1 base, with 17 bases between them. CDR1 is SNHLY, CDR2 FYNNEI, per germline. The CDR3 consists of 14 residues. The CDR3 DNA sequence: TGTGCCAAAACGGGCCCGGGGAAGTCCTACGAGCAGTACTTC. It encodes CAKTGPGKSYEQYF.

The rearrangement uses TRBV27 and TRBJ2-1, with a possible D match to TRBD1 (6 bases). The CDR3 consists of 15 residues. The V gene lost 6 bases and the J gene lost 3 bases, with 15 bases spanning the gap. Germline V gene lookup returns CDR1 MNHEY and CDR2 SMNVEV (reference sequence). This CDR3 reads CASSLRWDNYNEQFF. In DNA, the CDR3 is TGTGCCAGCAGCCTCCGGTGGGACAACTACAATGAGCAGTTCTTC.

Written as DNA, the CDR3 is TGCGCCAGCAGCTTGTCAGGGTTCCGTGAGCAGTACTTC. This sequence encodes CASSLSGFREQYF. The chain joins TRBV5-1 to TRBJ2-7; tentatively, D is TRBD1 (5 bases). This CDR3 spans 13 amino acids. From germline, CDR1 is SGHRS and CDR2 YFSETQ. V lost 1 base to trimming and J lost 7 bases, with 12 bases between them.

The rearrangement uses TRBV6-5 and TRBJ1-2; D remains ambiguous. The CDR3 length is 12 residues. Germline lookup yields CDR1 MNHEY and CDR2 SVGAGI. Trimming removed 5 bases at V and 6 bases at J, with 10 bases between. The CDR3 region is CASSTAADGYTF. CDR3 DNA sequence: TGTGCCAGCAGTACAGCGGCGGATGGCTACACCTTC.

This chain links TRBV5-4 with TRBJ2-5, with TRBD2 matching 13 bases. V was clipped by 3 bases and J by 4 bases; unmatched bases: 6. The V gene's germline CDR1 is SGHNT and CDR2 YYREEE (reference sequence). The CDR3 runs to 16 residues. CDR3 in DNA: TGTGCCAGCAGCTACGGACTAGCGGGGGTCCGAGAGACCCAGTACTTC. It translates to CASSYGLAGVRETQYF.

CDR3 sequence reads: CASSLGRAGHGYTF. DNA for the CDR3: TGTGCCAGCAGCTTGGGAAGGGCGGGCCATGGCTACACCTTC. The chain carries TRBV5-6 and TRBJ1-2; D unclear. With 0 bases removed from V and 6 bases from J, the gap between germline ends came to 12 bases. This CDR3 region has 14 residues. CDR1 and CDR2 from the germline V gene are SGHDT and YYEEEE.

V usage is TRBV5-4 and J usage is TRBJ2-7; 7 bases line up with TRBD1. The CDR3 spans 14 residues. CDR1 and CDR2 (germline): SGHNT, YYREEE (reference sequence). V shed 6 bases and J 5 bases; nucleotides not matched to a gene: 11. The CDR3 bases are TGTGCCAGCAAAGTAACAGGGGACAGAGACGAGCAGTACTTC. This sequence encodes CASKVTGDRDEQYF.